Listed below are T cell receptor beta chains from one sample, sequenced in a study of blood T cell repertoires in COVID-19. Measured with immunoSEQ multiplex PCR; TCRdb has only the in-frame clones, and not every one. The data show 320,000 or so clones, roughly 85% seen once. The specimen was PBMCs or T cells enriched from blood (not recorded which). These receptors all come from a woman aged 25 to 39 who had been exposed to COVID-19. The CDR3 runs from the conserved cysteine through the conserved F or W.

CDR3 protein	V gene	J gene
CAWSVGGNQPQHF	TRBV30	TRBJ1-5
CASSQGLQPQHF	TRBV10-1	TRBJ1-5
CASSPRTGNNQPQHF	TRBV5-8	TRBJ1-5
CASSIALPGRNGGGYTF	TRBV19	TRBJ1-2
CASSLAASEHQETQYF	TRBV27	TRBJ2-5
CASSDPGTENSPLHF	TRBV7-3	TRBJ1-6
CASSQHKTPLHF	TRBV3-1/TRBV3-2	TRBJ1-6
CASSLGVGGSTDTQYF	TRBV7-9	TRBJ2-3
CASNQGGNQETQYF	TRBV5-1	TRBJ2-5
CASSQTTDRGKNGYTF	TRBV6-2/TRBV6-3	TRBJ1-2
CARSLAAGGSTNEKLFF	TRBV5-3	TRBJ1-4
CASSLFRPPETEAFF	TRBV7-6	TRBJ1-1
CASSQEFYGANVLTF	TRBV3-1/TRBV3-2	TRBJ2-6
CASSPGRSNTEAFF	TRBV18	TRBJ1-1
CASSPAGTLDNYGYTF	TRBV28	TRBJ1-2
CASSYSIQRGIGTDTQYF	TRBV7-3	TRBJ2-3
CASSFNLGQSGYTF	TRBV5-4	TRBJ1-2
CASSTRQGNTEAFF	TRBV19	TRBJ1-1
CASSLKREGRKTQYF	TRBV7-8	TRBJ2-5
CASSLKLPGQGEGWEQFF	TRBV7-7	TRBJ2-1
CASSPTGISGNTIYF	TRBV19	TRBJ1-3
CASSLGTRTAATSAQETQYF	TRBV7-3	TRBJ2-5